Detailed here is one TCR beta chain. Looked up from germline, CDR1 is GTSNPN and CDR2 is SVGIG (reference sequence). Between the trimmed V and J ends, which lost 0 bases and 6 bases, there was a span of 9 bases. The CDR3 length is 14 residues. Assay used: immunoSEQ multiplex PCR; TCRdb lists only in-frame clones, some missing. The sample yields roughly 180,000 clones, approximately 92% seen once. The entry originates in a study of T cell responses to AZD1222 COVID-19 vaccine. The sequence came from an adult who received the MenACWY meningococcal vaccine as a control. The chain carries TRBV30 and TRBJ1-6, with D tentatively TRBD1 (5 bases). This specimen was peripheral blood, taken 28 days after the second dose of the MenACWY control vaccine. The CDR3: CAWSVGRVNSPLHF. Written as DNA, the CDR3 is TGTGCCTGGAGTGTTGGCAGGGTTAATTCACCCCTCCACTTT.